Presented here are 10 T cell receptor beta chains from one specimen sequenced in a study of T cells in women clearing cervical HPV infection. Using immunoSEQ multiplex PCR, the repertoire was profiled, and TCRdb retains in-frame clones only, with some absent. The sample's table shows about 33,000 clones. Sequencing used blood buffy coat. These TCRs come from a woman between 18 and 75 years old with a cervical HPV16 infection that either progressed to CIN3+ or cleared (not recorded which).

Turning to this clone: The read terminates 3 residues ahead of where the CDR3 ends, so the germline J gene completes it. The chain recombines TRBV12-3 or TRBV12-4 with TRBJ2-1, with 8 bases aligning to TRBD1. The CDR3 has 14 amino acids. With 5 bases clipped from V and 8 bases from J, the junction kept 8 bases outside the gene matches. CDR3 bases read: TGTGCCAGCAGTGGATGGACGACAGGGGATGAG. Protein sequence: CASSGWTTGDE. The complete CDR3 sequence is CASSGWTTGDEQFF.

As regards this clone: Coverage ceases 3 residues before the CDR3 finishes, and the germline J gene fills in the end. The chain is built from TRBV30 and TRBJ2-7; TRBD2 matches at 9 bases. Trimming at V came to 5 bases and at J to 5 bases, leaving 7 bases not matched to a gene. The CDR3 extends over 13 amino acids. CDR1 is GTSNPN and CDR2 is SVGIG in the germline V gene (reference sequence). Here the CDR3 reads CAWDGGRAHEQYF. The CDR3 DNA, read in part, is TGTGCCTGGGATGGCGGGAGGGCCCACGAG.

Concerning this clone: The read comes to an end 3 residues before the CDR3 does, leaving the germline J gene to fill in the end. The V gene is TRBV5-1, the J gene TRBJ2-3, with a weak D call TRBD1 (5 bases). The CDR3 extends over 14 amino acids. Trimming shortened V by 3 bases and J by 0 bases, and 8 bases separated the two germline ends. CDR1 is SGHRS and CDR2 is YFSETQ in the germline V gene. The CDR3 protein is CASSSGSSTDTQYF. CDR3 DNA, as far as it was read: TGCGCCAGCAGCTCAGGGTCGAGCACAGATACG.

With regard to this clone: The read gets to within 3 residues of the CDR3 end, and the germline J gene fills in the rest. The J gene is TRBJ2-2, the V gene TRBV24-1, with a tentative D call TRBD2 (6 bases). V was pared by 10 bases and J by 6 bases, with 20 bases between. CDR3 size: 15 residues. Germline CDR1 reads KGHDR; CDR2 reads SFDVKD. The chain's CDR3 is CATSSESGEAGELFF. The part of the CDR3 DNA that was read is TGTGCCACGAGTTCAGAATCGGGGGAGGCCGGGGAG.

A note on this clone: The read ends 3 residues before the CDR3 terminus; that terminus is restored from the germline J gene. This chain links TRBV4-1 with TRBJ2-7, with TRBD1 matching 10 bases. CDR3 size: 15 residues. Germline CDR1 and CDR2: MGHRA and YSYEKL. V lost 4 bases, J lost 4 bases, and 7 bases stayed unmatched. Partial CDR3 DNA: TGCGCCAGCAGCCCGCAGGGACAGGGGATGTACGAG. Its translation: CASSPQGQGMYE. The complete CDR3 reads CASSPQGQGMYEQYF.

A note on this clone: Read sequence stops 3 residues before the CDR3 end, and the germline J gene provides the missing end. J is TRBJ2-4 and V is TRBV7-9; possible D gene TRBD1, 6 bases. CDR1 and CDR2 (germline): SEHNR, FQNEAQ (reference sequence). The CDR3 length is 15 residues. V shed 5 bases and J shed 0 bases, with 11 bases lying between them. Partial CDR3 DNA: TGTGCCAGCAGCCAGCAGGGGTTAGCCAAAAACATT. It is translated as CASSQQGLAKNI. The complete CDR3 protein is CASSQQGLAKNIQYF.

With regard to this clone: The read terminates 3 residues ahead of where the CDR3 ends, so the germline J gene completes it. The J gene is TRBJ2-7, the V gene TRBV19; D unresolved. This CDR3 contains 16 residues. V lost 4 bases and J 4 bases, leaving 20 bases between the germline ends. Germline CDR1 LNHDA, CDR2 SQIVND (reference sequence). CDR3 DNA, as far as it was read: TGTGCCAGTAGTAAAGGATTGGTTCCAGGTTTTTACGAG. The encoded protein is CASSKGLVPGFYE. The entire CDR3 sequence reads CASSKGLVPGFYEQYF.

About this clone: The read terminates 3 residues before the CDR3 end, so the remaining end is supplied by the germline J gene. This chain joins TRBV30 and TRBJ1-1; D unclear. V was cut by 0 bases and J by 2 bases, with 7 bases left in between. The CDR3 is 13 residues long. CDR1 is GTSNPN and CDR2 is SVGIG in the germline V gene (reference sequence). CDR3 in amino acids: CAWSVQSNTEAFF. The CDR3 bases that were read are TGTGCCTGGAGTGTACAGAGCAACACTGAA.

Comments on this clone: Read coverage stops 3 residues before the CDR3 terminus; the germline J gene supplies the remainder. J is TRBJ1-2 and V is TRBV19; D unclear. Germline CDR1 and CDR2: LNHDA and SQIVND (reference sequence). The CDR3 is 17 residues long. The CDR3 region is CASRNVVGGRVYYDYTF. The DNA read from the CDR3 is TGTGCCAGTAGAAATGTAGTTGGCGGGAGGGTATACTACGAC.

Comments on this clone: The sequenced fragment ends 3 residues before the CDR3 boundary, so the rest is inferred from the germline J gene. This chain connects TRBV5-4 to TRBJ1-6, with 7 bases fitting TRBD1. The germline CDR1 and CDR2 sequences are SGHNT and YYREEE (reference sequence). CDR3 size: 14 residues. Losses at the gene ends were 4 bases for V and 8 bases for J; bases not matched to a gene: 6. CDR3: CASSITGVDSPLHF. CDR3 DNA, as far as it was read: TGTGCCAGCAGCATTACAGGGGTAGATTCACCC.